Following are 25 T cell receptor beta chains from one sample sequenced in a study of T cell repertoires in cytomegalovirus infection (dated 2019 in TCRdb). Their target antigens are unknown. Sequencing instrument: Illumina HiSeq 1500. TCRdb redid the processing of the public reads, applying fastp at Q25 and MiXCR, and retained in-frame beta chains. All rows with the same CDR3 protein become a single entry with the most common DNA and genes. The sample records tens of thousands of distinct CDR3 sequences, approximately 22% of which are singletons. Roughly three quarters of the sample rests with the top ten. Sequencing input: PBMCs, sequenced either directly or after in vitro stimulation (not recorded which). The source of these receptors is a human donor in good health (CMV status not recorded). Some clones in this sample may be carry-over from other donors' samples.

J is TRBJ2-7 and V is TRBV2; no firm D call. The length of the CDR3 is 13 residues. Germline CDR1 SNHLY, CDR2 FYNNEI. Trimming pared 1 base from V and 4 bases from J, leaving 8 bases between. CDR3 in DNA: TGTGCCAGCAGTGAAGAAGTCGGTTACGAGCAGTACTTC. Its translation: CASSEEVGYEQYF.

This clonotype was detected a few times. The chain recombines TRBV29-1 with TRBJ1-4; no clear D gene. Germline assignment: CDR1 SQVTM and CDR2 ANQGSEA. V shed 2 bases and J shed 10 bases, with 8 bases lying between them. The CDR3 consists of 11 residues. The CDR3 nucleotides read TGCAGCGTTGAACGTGTAGGAAAACTGTTTTTT. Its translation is CSVERVGKLFF.

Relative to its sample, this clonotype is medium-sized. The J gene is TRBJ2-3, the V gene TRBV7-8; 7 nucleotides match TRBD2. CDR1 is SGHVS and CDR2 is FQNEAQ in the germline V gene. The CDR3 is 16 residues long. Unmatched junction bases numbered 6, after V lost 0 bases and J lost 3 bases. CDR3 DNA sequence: TGTGCCAGCAGCTTAGCGGCTAGCGGAGCGACAGATACGCAGTATTTT. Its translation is CASSLAASGATDTQYF. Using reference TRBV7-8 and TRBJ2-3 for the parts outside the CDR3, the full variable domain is GAGVSQSPRYKVAKRGQDVALRCDPISGHVSLFWYQQALGQGPEFLTYFQNEAQLDKSGLPSDRFFAERPEGSVSTLKIQRTQQEDSAVYLCASSLAASGATDTQYFGPGTRLTVL.

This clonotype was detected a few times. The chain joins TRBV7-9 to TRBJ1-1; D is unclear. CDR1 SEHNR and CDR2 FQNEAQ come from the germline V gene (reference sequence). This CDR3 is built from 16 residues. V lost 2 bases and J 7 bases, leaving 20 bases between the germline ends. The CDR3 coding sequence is TGTGCCAGCAGCTTATATGATTTAAGGCAAGCGGTTGAAGCTTTCTTT. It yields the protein CASSLYDLRQAVEAFF.

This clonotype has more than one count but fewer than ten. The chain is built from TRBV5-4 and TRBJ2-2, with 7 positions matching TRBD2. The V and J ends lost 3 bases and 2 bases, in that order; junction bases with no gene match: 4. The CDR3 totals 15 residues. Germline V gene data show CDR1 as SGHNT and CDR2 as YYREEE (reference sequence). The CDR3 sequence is CASSSGTTNTGELFF. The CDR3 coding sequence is TGTGCCAGCAGCTCCGGGACTACCAACACCGGGGAGCTGTTTTTT.

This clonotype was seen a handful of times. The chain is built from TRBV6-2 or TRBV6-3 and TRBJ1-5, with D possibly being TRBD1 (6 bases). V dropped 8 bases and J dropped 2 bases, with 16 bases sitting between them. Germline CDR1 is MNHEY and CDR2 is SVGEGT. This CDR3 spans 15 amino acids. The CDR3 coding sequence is TGTGCCAGCTGTAACAGGGCCAGGGGCAATCAGCCCCAGCATTTT. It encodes CASCNRARGNQPQHF.

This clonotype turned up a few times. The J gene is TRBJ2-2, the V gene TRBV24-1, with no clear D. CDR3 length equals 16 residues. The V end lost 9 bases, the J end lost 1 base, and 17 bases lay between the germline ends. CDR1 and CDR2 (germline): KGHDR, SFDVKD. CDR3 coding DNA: TGTGCCACCGTCAGTTTAGAACCAAAGAACACCGGGGAGCTGTTTTTT. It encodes CATVSLEPKNTGELFF.

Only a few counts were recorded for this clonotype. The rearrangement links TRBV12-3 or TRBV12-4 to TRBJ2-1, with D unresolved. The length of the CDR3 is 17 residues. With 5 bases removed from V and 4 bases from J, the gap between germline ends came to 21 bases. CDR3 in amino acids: CASSTAFRAGRYNEQFF. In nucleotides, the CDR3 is TGTGCCAGCAGTACCGCGTTTCGGGCAGGACGTTACAATGAGCAGTTCTTC.

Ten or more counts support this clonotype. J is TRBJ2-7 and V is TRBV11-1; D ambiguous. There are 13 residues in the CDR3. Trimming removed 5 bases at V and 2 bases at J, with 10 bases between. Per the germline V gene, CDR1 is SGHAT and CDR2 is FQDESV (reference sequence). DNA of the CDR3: TGTGCCAGCAGCCAGCGCGCGGCCTACGAGCAGTACTTC. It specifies CASSQRAAYEQYF. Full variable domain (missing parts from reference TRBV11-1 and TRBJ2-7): EAEVAQSPRYKITEKSQAVAFWCDPISGHATLYWYRQILGQGPELLVQFQDESVVDDSQLPKDRFSAERLKGVDSTLKIQPAELGDSAMYLCASSQRAAYEQYFGPGTRLTVT.

CDR3 amino acids: CASSLAGEQFF. CDR3 nucleotides: TGTGCCAGCAGCTTAGCGGGTGAGCAGTTCTTC. The chain joins TRBV7-2 to TRBJ2-1, with D unresolved. Germline assignment: CDR1 SGHTA and CDR2 FQGNSA. The V and J ends lost 0 bases and 9 bases respectively, with 3 bases between them. CDR3 length equals 11 residues.

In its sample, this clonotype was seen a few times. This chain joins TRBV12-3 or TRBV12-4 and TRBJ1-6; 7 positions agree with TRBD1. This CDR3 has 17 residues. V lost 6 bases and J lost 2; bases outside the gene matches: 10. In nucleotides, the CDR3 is TGTGCCAGCAGCCGCCTCACCGGGACAGCCTATAATTCACCCCTCCACTTT. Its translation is CASSRLTGTAYNSPLHF.

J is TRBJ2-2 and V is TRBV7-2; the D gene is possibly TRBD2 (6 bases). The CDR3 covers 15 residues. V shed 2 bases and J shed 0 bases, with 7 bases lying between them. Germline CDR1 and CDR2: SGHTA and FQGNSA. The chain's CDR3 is CASSLLATNTGELFF. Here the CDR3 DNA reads TGTGCCAGCAGCTTACTAGCGACGAACACCGGGGAGCTGTTTTTT.

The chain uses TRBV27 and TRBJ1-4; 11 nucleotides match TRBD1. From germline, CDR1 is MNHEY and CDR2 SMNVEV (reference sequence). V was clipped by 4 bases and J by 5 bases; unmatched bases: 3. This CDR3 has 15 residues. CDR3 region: CASSSGTGGNEKLFF. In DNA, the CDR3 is TGTGCCAGCAGTTCCGGGACAGGGGGGAATGAAAAACTGTTTTTT.

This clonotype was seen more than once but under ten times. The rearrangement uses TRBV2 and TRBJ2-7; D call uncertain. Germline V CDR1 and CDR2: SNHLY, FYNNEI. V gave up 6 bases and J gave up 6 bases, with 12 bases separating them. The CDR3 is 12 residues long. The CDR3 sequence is CASSASGFEQYV. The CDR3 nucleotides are TGTGCCAGCAGCGCATCAGGCTTCGAGCAGTACGTC.

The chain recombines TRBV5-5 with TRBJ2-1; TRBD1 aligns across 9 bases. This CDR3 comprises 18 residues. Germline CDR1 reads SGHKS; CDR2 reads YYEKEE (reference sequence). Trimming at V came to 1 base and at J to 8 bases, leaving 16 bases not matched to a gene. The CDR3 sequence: CASSLSGQGEEGWHEQFF. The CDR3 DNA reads TGTGCCAGCAGCTTGTCGGGACAGGGTGAAGAGGGGTGGCATGAGCAGTTCTTC.

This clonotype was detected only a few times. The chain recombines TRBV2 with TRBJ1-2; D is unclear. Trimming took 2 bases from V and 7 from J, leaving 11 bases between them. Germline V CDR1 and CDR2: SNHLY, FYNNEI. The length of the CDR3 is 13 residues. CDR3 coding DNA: TGTGCCAGCAGTGAATACGGCCCCGTTGGCTACACCTTC. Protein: CASSEYGPVGYTF. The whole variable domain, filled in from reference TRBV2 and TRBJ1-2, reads EPEVTQTPSHQVTQMGQEVILRCVPISNHLYFYWYRQILGQKVEFLVSFYNNEISEKSEIFDDQFSVERPDGSNFTLKIRSTKLEDSAMYFCASSEYGPVGYTFGSGTRLTVV.

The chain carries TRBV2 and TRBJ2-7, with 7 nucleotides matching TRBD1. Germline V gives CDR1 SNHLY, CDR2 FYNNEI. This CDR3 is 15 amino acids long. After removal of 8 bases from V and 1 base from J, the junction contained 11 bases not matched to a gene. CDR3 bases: TGTGCCAGCTCACGAAGGGGGACAGTTTCCTACGAGCAGTACTTC. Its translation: CASSRRGTVSYEQYF. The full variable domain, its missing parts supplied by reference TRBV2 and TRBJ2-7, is EPEVTQTPSHQVTQMGQEVILRCVPISNHLYFYWYRQILGQKVEFLVSFYNNEISEKSEIFDDQFSVERPDGSNFTLKIRSTKLEDSAMYFCASSRRGTVSYEQYFGPGTRLTVT.

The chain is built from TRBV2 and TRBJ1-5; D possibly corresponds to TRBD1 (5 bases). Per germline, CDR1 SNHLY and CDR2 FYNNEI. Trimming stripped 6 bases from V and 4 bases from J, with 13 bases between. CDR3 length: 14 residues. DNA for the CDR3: TGTGCCAGCAGGTTAGGAGGGGCGAATCAGCCCCAGCATTTT. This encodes CASRLGGANQPQHF. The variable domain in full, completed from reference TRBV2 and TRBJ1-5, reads EPEVTQTPSHQVTQMGQEVILRCVPISNHLYFYWYRQILGQKVEFLVSFYNNEISEKSEIFDDQFSVERPDGSNFTLKIRSTKLEDSAMYFCASRLGGANQPQHFGDGTRLSIL.

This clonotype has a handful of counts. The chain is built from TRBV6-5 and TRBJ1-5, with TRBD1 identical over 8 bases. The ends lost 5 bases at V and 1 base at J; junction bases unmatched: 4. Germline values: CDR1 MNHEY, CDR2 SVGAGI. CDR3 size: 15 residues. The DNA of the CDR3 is TGTGCCAGCAGTACAGACAGGGGAAGCAATCAGCCCCAGCATTTT. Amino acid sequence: CASSTDRGSNQPQHF.

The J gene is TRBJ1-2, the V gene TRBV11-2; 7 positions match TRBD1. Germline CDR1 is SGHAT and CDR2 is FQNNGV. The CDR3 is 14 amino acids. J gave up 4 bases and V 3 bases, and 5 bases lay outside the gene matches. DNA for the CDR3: TGTGCCAGCAGCTTGGGACAGTCCTTCTATGGCTACACCTTC. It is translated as CASSLGQSFYGYTF. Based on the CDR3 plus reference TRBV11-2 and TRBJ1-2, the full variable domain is EAGVAQSPRYKIIEKRQSVAFWCNPISGHATLYWYQQILGQGPKLLIQFQNNGVVDDSQLPKDRFSAERLKGVDSTLKIQPAKLEDSAVYLCASSLGQSFYGYTFGSGTRLTVV.

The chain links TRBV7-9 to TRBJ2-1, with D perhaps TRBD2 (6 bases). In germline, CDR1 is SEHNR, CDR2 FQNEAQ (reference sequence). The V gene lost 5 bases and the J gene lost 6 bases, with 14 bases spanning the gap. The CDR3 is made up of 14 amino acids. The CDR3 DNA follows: TGTGCCAGCAGCCCTCGACTAGGCCTCAATGAGCAGTTCTTC. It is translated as CASSPRLGLNEQFF.

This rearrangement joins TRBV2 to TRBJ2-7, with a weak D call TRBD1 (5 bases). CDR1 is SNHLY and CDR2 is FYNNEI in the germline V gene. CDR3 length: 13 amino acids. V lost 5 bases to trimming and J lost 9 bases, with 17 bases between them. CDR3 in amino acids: CASSTQTDLGQYF. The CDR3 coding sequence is TGTGCCAGCAGTACCCAGACAGATCTCGGGCAGTACTTC.

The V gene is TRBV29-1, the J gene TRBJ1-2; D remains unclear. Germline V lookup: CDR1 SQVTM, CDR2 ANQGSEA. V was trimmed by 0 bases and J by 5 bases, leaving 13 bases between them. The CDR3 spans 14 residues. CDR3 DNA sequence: TGCAGCGTTGAAGATCCAAGTTTCGTATATGGCTACACCTTC. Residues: CSVEDPSFVYGYTF.

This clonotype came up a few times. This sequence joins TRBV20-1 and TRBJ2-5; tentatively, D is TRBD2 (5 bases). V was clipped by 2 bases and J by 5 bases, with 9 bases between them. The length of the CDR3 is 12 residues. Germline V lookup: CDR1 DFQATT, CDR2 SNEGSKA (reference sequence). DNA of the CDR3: TGCAGTGCTAGAACTAGTGTGGAGACCCAGTACTTC. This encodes CSARTSVETQYF.

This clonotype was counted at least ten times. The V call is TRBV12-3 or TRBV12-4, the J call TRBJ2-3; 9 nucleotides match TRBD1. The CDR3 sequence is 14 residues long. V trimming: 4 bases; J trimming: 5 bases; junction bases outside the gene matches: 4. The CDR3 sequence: CASSWGQGEDTQYF. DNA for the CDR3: TGTGCCAGCAGTTGGGGACAGGGTGAAGATACGCAGTATTTT.